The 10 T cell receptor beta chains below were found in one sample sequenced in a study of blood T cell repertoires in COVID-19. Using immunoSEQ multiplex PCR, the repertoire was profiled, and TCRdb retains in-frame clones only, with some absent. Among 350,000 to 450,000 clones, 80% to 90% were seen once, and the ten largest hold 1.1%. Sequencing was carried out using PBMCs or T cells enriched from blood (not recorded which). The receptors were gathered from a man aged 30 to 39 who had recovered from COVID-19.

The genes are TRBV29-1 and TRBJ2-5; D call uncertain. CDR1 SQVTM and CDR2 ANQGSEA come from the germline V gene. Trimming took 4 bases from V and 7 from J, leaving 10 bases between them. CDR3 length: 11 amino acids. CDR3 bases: TGCAGCGTTGGCCAGGCCGGGACCCAGTACTTC. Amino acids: CSVGQAGTQYF.

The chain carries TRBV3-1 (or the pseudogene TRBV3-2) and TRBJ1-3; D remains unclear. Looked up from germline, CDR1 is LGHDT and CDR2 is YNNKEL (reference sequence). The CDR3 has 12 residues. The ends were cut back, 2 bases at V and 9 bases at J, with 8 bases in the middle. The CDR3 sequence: CASSQSLATIYF. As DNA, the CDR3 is TGTGCCAGCAGCCAATCTTTGGCCACCATATATTTT.

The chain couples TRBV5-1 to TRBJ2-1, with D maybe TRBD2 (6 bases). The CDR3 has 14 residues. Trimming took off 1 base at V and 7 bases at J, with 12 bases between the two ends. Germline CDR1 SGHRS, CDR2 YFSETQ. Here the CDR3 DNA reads TGCGCCAGCAGCTTGTCTGATCTAGCGAATGAGCAGTTCTTC. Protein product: CASSLSDLANEQFF.

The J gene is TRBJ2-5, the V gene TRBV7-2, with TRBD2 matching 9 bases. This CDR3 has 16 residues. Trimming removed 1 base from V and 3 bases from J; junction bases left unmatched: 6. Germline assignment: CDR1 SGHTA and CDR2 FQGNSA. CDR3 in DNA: TGTGCCAGCAGCTTAGGGGCGACTAGCGGAAAAGAGACCCAGTACTTC. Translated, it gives CASSLGATSGKETQYF.

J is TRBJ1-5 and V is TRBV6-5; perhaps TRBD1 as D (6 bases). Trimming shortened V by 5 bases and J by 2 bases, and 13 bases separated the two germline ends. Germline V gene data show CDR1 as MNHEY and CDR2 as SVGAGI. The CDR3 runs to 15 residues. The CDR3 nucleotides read TGTGCCAGCAGTATAAAGGACAGAGGCAATCAGCCCCAGCATTTT. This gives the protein CASSIKDRGNQPQHF.

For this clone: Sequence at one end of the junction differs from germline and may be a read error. CDR3 nucleotide sequence: TGTGTCAGAAGCTTCGGGGGTTCCGCCTATGGCTACACCTTC. Amino acid sequence: CVRSFGGSAYGYTF. The chain carries TRBV5-3 and TRBJ1-2, with D perhaps TRBD1 (5 bases). TRBV5-3 qualifies as an ORF whose function is uncertain. The CDR3 extends over 14 amino acids.

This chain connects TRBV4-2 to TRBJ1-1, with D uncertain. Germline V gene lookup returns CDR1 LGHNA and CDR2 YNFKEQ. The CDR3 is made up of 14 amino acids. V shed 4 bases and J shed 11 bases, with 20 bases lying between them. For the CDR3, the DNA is TGTGCCAGCAGCCCGTCCGGGGAAAGGGCTGGGGCTTTCTTT. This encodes CASSPSGERAGAFF.

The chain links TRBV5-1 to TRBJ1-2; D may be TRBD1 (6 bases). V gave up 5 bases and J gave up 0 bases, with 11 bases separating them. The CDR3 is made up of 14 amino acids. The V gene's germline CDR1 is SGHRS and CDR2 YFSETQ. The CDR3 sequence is CASRGAAANYGYTF. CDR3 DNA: TGCGCCAGCAGGGGGGCGGCCGCTAACTATGGCTACACCTTC.

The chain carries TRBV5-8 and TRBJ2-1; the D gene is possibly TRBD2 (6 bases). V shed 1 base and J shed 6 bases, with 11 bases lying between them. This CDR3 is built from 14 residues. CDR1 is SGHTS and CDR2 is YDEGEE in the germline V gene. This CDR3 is CASSLYTSSNEQFF. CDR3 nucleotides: TGTGCCAGCAGCTTGTACACTAGCAGCAATGAGCAGTTCTTC.

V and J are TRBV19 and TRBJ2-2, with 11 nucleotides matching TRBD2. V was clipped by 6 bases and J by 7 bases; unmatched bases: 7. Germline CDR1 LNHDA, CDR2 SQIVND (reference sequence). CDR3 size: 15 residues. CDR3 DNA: TGTGCCAGTAGCAAACTAGCGGGAGTGGGCGGGGAGCTGTTTTTT. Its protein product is CASSKLAGVGGELFF.